These T cell receptor beta chains were read from a single sample in a study of T cell clones after liver transplantation. Generated by immunoSEQ multiplex PCR, the TCRdb table keeps only in-frame clones and is missing some. The sample carries fewer than 20,000 clones, approximately 89% recorded once. The specimen comprised CD8+ T cells from blood, sampled before liver transplant. The receptors derive from a human donor who received a liver transplant. CDR3s leave out the opening cysteine and the closing phenylalanine or tryptophan. The D gene is left open where the match is weak. Clone size, where shown, is once, few, many, or a class for clones that have expanded.

d_gene,v_gene,j_gene,abundance,CDR3aa
.,TRBV7-3,TRBJ2-3,.,ASSLFRDSAIDTQY
.,TRBV4-3,TRBJ2-3,.,ASSQVAVGTDTQY
.,TRBV4-1,TRBJ1-5,.,ASSQDVGEYQPQH
.,TRBV7-9,TRBJ1-5,.,ASSSNNLEPQH
.,TRBV30,TRBJ1-1,.,AWSLGYTEAF
.,TRBV28,TRBJ1-5,.,ASSWRGDDGDQH
TRBD1,TRBV28,TRBJ2-4,.,ASSAPGQAKNIQY
TRBD1,TRBV28,TRBJ2-2,.,ASSFLDRGRDTGELF
TRBD1,TRBV15,TRBJ2-1,.,ATSRSNRGNEQF
.,TRBV18,TRBJ2-1,once,ASSPGANTYNEQF
.,TRBV30,TRBJ2-7,few,AWSVFIWAGPSYEQY
TRBD2,TRBV28,TRBJ2-3,.,ASSLAGGYTDTQY
TRBD1,TRBV27,TRBJ1-3,.,ASSLLPPGTGAGNTIY
.,TRBV19,TRBJ2-1,.,ASSRGSGNEQF
.,TRBV5-1,TRBJ2-1,.,ASSLGGIGSYNEQF
TRBD1,TRBV15,TRBJ1-5,.,ATADRGNQPQH
.,TRBV7-9,TRBJ2-7,.,ASSLPGLEQY
.,TRBV19,TRBJ2-7,.,ASSIVNRPHEQY
.,TRBV5-6,TRBJ2-3,once,ASSRELTDTQY
.,TRBV5-1,TRBJ2-2,.,ASSPQLYTGELF
.,TRBV5-1,TRBJ2-7,.,ASSFSRNSYEQY
TRBD1,TRBV19,TRBJ2-7,once,ASSIGRGQRRYEQY
.,TRBV4-3,TRBJ2-3,.,ASSQGVPGDTQY
.,TRBV27,TRBJ1-1,.,ASSLWRTEPAF
.,TRBV7-3,TRBJ2-5,.,ASSSGVGQETQY
.,TRBV13,TRBJ1-1,.,ASSLGLSRAF
.,TRBV7-9,TRBJ1-2,.,ASSSYPGQTQSDYGYT
.,TRBV10-1,TRBJ1-1,.,ASSESRGPTEAF
.,TRBV10-2,TRBJ1-2,.,ASIPHPPGGYGYT
TRBD2,TRBV11-2,TRBJ2-1,.,ASSLDPRPGLYNEQF
.,TRBV7-9,TRBJ2-5,.,ASSPTLLETQY
.,TRBV7-8,TRBJ2-7,.,ASSPAGERSEQY
.,TRBV18,TRBJ2-7,.,ASSPWSSPYEQY
.,TRBV5-4,TRBJ1-5,.,ASSHDSNQPQH
TRBD2,TRBV9,TRBJ2-1,.,ASSVEAGGQEQF
.,TRBV19,TRBJ1-5,.,ASSILTGNQPQH
.,TRBV19,TRBJ2-7,.,ASSIVGSYEQY
TRBD1,TRBV27,TRBJ1-2,.,ASSPEDRATSNYGYT